The clone carrying this T cell receptor beta chain was seen a few times. Its cognate antigen is unknown. The length of the CDR3 is 16 residues. Trimming shortened V by 8 bases and J by 0 bases, and 17 bases separated the two germline ends. Germline V lookup: CDR1 MNHEY, CDR2 SVGEGT. Prior to thyroid surgery, none of the patients had received any treatment. These data are taken from a study of metastatic and nonmetastatic thyroid tumors. In the study overall: Repertoire comparison spanned blood and tumor or nodule tissue of malignant and benign thyroid patients. Points from the study as a whole: Relative to benign nodules, malignant thyroid tumors were reportedly characterized by significantly elevated TCR beta diversity in blood and tumor.

Authors' methods: A classifier for distant metastasis in papillary thyroid cancer was constructed using CDR3 differences observed across clinicopathological groups. TCRdb recomputed clones from the PCR reads via MiXCR. TCRdb's processing, not the authors' own work, is the source of the V and J calls. Of 36,000 or so clones detected, about 32% appear once; the ten largest clones hold about 16%. The sample consisted of tumor tissue. This TCR was recovered from a female donor with papillary thyroid cancer or a benign thyroid nodule (not recorded which). Some clones in this sample may be carry-over from other donors' samples. The rearrangement joins TRBV6-2 or TRBV6-3 to TRBJ2-1; D uncertain. CDR3 bases: TGTGCCAGCTATTTCGACACTCAGATCTCCTACAATGAGCAGTTCTTC. Residues: CASYFDTQISYNEQFF.